The rows below give T cell receptor beta chains drawn from one sample of a study of CD8+CD57+ T cells in acquired aplastic anemia. TCRdb redid the calling of the reads with MiXCR, one entry per CDR3 protein. The data contain 400,000 to 450,000 distinct CDR3 sequences, 60% to 80% of them singletons. The sequencing sample was made of sorted CD4+, CD8+, or CD8+CD57+ T cells (not recorded which) from PBMCs. All receptors come from a human donor in good health, serving as a control. Both conserved end residues are part of each CDR3. The order of the fields is D gene, clone size, V gene, J gene, CDR3 protein, CDR3 DNA. D genes are given only for firm matches. Not every row has a clone size; where given, it reads once, few, many or a size class.

D gene: .
clone size: many
V gene: TRBV12-3/TRBV12-4
J gene: TRBJ1-2
CDR3 protein: CASSYGQGYTF
CDR3 DNA: TGTGCCAGCAGTTACGGACAAGGCTACACCTTC

D gene: .
clone size: many
V gene: TRBV5-5
J gene: TRBJ2-1
CDR3 protein: CASSHNYNEQFF
CDR3 DNA: TGTGCCAGCAGCCATAACTACAATGAGCAGTTCTTC

D gene: TRBD2
clone size: many
V gene: TRBV9
J gene: TRBJ2-1
CDR3 protein: CASSVANFGGGFNEQFF
CDR3 DNA: TGTGCCAGCAGCGTAGCTAATTTTGGCGGGGGGTTTAATGAGCAGTTCTTC

D gene: TRBD1
clone size: .
V gene: TRBV2
J gene: TRBJ1-3
CDR3 protein: CASQVAGGQIRRIF
CDR3 DNA: TGTGCCAGCCAGGTGGCGGGGGGACAGATACGCAGAATTTTT

D gene: TRBD2
clone size: .
V gene: TRBV7-9
J gene: TRBJ2-2
CDR3 protein: CASSLVALAGGQELFF
CDR3 DNA: TGTGCCAGCAGCTTAGTGGCGCTAGCGGGGGGACAAGAGCTGTTTTTT

D gene: .
clone size: .
V gene: TRBV7-9
J gene: TRBJ2-2
CDR3 protein: CASSQDSPTGAGELFF
CDR3 DNA: TGCGCCAGCAGCCAAGACAGTCCGACGGGGGCCGGGGAGCTGTTTTTT

D gene: .
clone size: .
V gene: TRBV11-2
J gene: TRBJ2-1
CDR3 protein: CASSLVQSCNEQFF
CDR3 DNA: TGTGCCAGCAGCTTAGTCCAGTCCTGCAATGAGCAGTTCTTC

D gene: TRBD2
clone size: .
V gene: TRBV20-1
J gene: TRBJ2-1
CDR3 protein: CSARDGTSGRYNEQFF
CDR3 DNA: TGCAGTGCTAGAGATGGGACTAGCGGACGATACAATGAGCAGTTCTTC

D gene: .
clone size: .
V gene: TRBV29-1
J gene: TRBJ1-2
CDR3 protein: CSVEDRGYGYTF
CDR3 DNA: TGCAGCGTTGAAGATCGGGGGTATGGCTACACCTTC

D gene: .
clone size: many
V gene: TRBV5-6
J gene: TRBJ1-1
CDR3 protein: CASSLRRTEAFF
CDR3 DNA: TGTGCCAGCAGCTTGAGGAGAACTGAAGCTTTCTTT

D gene: .
clone size: .
V gene: TRBV5-1
J gene: TRBJ1-1
CDR3 protein: CASRLVARPEAFF
CDR3 DNA: TGTGCCAGCAGACTAGTGGCGAGGCCGGAAGCTTTCTTT

D gene: .
clone size: once
V gene: TRBV7-9
J gene: TRBJ1-2
CDR3 protein: CASSLDSSGGGTPF
CDR3 DNA: TGTGCCAGCAGCTTAGATTCGAGCGGGGGTGGCACCCCCTTC

D gene: .
clone size: .
V gene: TRBV25-1
J gene: TRBJ2-3
CDR3 protein: CASRGGAPDTQYF
CDR3 DNA: TGTGCCAGCAGGGGGGGGGCCCCAGATACGCAGTATTTT

D gene: .
clone size: .
V gene: TRBV12-3/TRBV12-4
J gene: TRBJ1-1
CDR3 protein: CASNHGDRRVFF
CDR3 DNA: TGTGCCAGCAATCACGGCGACAGAAGGGTGTTCTTT

D gene: .
clone size: .
V gene: TRBV20-1
J gene: TRBJ2-5
CDR3 protein: CSARSGQSFKYF
CDR3 DNA: TGCAGTGCTAGATCAGGACAATCGTTCAAGTACTTC

D gene: .
clone size: many
V gene: TRBV9
J gene: TRBJ1-1
CDR3 protein: CASSVATGNTEAFF
CDR3 DNA: TGTGCCAGCAGCGTAGCTACAGGGAACACTGAAGCTTTCTTT